This entry is about one T cell receptor beta chain. The assay was immunoSEQ multiplex PCR, and TCRdb's table has in-frame clones only and misses some. Among more than 12,000 clones listed, roughly 94% were seen once. The data derive from a study of T cell clonotyping in hematopoietic cell transplantation. This sequence originates from a male patient aged 55-69 years who had an allogeneic stem cell transplant from an unrelated donor, so the T cells may come from the graft donor. Some clones in this sample may be carry-over from other donors' samples. The source material was PBMCs, sampled 30 days after allogeneic stem cell transplant.

The CDR3 sequence: CASSPRTGTTYGYTF. The CDR3 DNA sequence: TGCGCCAGCAGCCCTCGGACAGGGACGACTTATGGCTACACCTTC. The chain is built from TRBV5-1 and TRBJ1-2; 8 nucleotides align to TRBD1. V trimming: 4 bases; J trimming: 5 bases; junction bases outside the gene matches: 10. Germline assignment: CDR1 SGHRS and CDR2 YFSETQ. This CDR3 is built from 15 residues.